This note documents a single TCR beta chain sequence. These data are taken from a study of blood T cell repertoires in COVID-19. Study overall: Some COVID-19 samples were acute and others convalescent; all came from the United States, Italy and Spain.

The CDR3 runs to 15 residues. After removal of 0 bases from V and 8 bases from J, the junction contained 3 bases not matched to a gene. The germline V gene has CDR1 KGHDR and CDR2 SFDVKD. This table comes from immunoSEQ multiplex PCR, and its TCRdb copy is limited to in-frame clones, with some not included. The sample yields tens of thousands of clones, about 83% seen once. The rearrangement uses TRBV24-1 and TRBJ2-1; 10 positions match TRBD2. This TCR derives from a human donor in a cohort sampled during active COVID-19. Material for sequencing was peripheral blood. CDR3 residues: CATSDLSGGVDEQFF. CDR3 DNA: TGTGCCACCAGTGATTTGAGCGGGGGGGTGGATGAGCAGTTCTTC.